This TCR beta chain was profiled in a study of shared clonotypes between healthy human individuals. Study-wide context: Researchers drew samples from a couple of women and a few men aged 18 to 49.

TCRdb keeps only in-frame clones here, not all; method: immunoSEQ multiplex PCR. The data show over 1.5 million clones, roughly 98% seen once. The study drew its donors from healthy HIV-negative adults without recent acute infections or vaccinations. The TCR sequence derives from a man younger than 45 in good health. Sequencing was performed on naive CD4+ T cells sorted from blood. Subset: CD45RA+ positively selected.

The CDR3 region has the DNA TGTGCCAGCAGCTTAGTGGGGGGCGCTACGAGAGAGACCCAGTACTTC. Its translation is CASSLVGGATRETQYF. The V and J genes are TRBV7-2 and TRBJ2-5; D is possibly TRBD1 or TRBD2 (6 bases each). The CDR3 spans 16 residues. In germline, CDR1 is SGHTA, CDR2 FQGNSA. V lost 1 base and J lost 4, with 16 bases in between.